The 25 T cell receptor beta chains given below trace back to one sample, sequenced in a study of shared clonotypes between healthy human individuals. Assay used: immunoSEQ multiplex PCR; TCRdb lists only in-frame clones, some missing. The sample lists about 610,000 clones, 97% occurring once. Sequenced sample: naive CD4+ T cells sorted from blood. Subset here: CD45RA+ positively selected. Receptors originate from a woman in her twenties or thirties in good health.

The V call is TRBV7-2, the J call TRBJ2-2, with 9 bases lining up with TRBD2. CDR1 is SGHTA and CDR2 is FQGNSA in the germline V gene. With V trimmed by 3 bases and J by 6 bases, 5 bases remained unmatched. CDR3 length: 15 residues. The CDR3 region has the DNA TGTGCCAGCAGCTTGGGCGGGAGGGCCTCCGGGGAGCTGTTTTTT. Its translation: CASSLGGRASGELFF.

V gene TRBV7-6 combines with J gene TRBJ1-2, with D maybe TRBD1 (5 bases). Trimming pared 2 bases from V and 11 bases from J, leaving 12 bases between. Germline CDR1 reads SGHVS; CDR2 reads FNYEAQ. The CDR3 has 12 amino acids. DNA of the CDR3: TGTGCCAGCAGCTTATCTGGGCGGGGGTACACCTTC. Translated, it gives CASSLSGRGYTF.

J is TRBJ2-7 and V is TRBV27; possible D gene TRBD1, 6 bases. V lost 6 bases and J 0 bases, leaving 12 bases between the germline ends. The CDR3 loop spans 14 amino acids. Germline V gives CDR1 MNHEY, CDR2 SMNVEV (reference sequence). The CDR3 DNA reads as TGTGCCAGCAGACAGGGACGAGTCTCCTACGAGCAGTACTTC. It is translated as CASRQGRVSYEQYF.

The chain joins TRBV7-3 to TRBJ2-7; 10 nucleotides match TRBD2. Per the germline V gene, CDR1 is SGHTA and CDR2 is FQGTGA. The CDR3 consists of 15 residues. Trimming cost V 2 bases and J 3 bases; bases outside gene matches: 4. CDR3 protein: CASSLASGSGYEQYF. DNA of the CDR3: TGTGCCAGCAGCTTAGCTAGCGGGAGTGGCTACGAGCAGTACTTC.

This rearrangement joins TRBV11-2 to TRBJ2-7; D gene ambiguous. Germline V gene data show CDR1 as SGHAT and CDR2 as FQNNGV. The CDR3 is 12 residues long. Trimming took off 5 bases at V and 3 bases at J, with 8 bases between the two ends. The CDR3 region has the DNA TGTGCCAGCAGCCGACCGGGCTACGAGCAGTACTTC. It yields the protein CASSRPGYEQYF. The full variable domain, its missing parts supplied by reference TRBV11-2 and TRBJ2-7, is EAGVAQSPRYKIIEKRQSVAFWCNPISGHATLYWYQQILGQGPKLLIQFQNNGVVDDSQLPKDRFSAERLKGVDSTLKIQPAKLEDSAVYLCASSRPGYEQYFGPGTRLTVT.

V and J are TRBV9 and TRBJ2-1, with 14 bases matching TRBD2. This CDR3 region has 16 residues. Germline CDR1 reads SGDLS; CDR2 reads YYNGEE. V trimming: 0 bases; J trimming: 4 bases; junction bases outside the gene matches: 0. The CDR3 bases are TGTGCCAGCAGCGTAGGGACTAGCGGGAGGTACAATGAGCAGTTCTTC. Amino acids: CASSVGTSGRYNEQFF.

The gene calls are TRBV28 and TRBJ2-4, with D unresolved. The CDR3 extends over 16 amino acids. Trimming cost V 3 bases and J 1 base, with 13 bases left between them. Germline assignment: CDR1 MDHEN and CDR2 SYDVKM. CDR3 protein: CASSLSVMRAKNIQYF. The CDR3 DNA reads TGTGCCAGCAGTTTGTCTGTTATGAGGGCCAAAAACATTCAGTACTTC.

This rearrangement joins TRBV28 to TRBJ2-3; 8 bases line up with TRBD2. V lost 8 bases, J lost 4 bases, and 11 bases stayed unmatched. Germline CDR1 is MDHEN and CDR2 is SYDVKM. This CDR3 is 15 amino acids long. CDR3 in DNA: TGTGCCAGCCCCCGGGGGCGGGAGGTTGCAGATACGCAGTATTTT. It encodes CASPRGREVADTQYF.

The J gene is TRBJ2-7, the V gene TRBV11-2; D might be TRBD2 (5 bases). Trimming cost V 1 base and J 3 bases, with 13 bases left between them. The germline CDR1 and CDR2 sequences are SGHAT and FQNNGV. The CDR3 is 15 residues long. The CDR3 here is CASSLGRIEDYEQYF. CDR3 DNA sequence: TGTGCCAGCAGCTTAGGGAGGATAGAGGACTACGAGCAGTACTTC.

V gene TRBV7-2 combines with J gene TRBJ2-4, with 14 bases lining up with TRBD2. The CDR3 totals 17 residues. V was pared by 1 base and J by 6 bases, with 5 bases of the junction left unmatched. The germline V gene has CDR1 SGHTA and CDR2 FQGNSA. Here the CDR3 reads CASSLGGTSGRLNIQYF. The DNA of the CDR3 is TGTGCCAGCAGCTTAGGGGGGACTAGCGGGAGATTAAACATTCAGTACTTC. Looking up the rest from reference TRBV7-2 and TRBJ2-4 gives the full variable domain: GAGVSQSPSNKVTEKGKDVELRCDPISGHTALYWYRQSLGQGLEFLIYFQGNSAPDKSGLPSDRFSAERTGGSVSTLTIQRTQQEDSAVYLCASSLGGTSGRLNIQYFGAGTRLSVL.

The chain links TRBV15 to TRBJ1-5; tentative D call: TRBD1 (5 bases). The CDR3 totals 14 residues. Trimming pared 1 base from V and 6 bases from J, leaving 10 bases between. Germline V gene data show CDR1 as LNHNV and CDR2 as YYDKDF (reference sequence). Here the CDR3 DNA reads TGTGCCACCAGCAGAGGGGGGTTCGGTCAGCCCCAGCATTTT. It yields the protein CATSRGGFGQPQHF.

The CDR3 reads CASSRRDIQYF. The CDR3 coding sequence is TGTGCCAGCAGCCGACGTGACATTCAGTACTTC. V is TRBV7-2 and J is TRBJ2-4, with D unresolved. Germline V gene lookup returns CDR1 SGHTA and CDR2 FQGNSA. With 5 bases removed from V and 8 bases from J, the gap between germline ends came to 7 bases. This CDR3 has 11 residues.

The chain recombines TRBV6-5 with TRBJ2-3; weak D call: TRBD1 (5 bases). V was clipped by 8 bases and J by 5 bases, with 14 bases between them. The CDR3 runs to 13 residues. Looked up from germline, CDR1 is MNHEY and CDR2 is SVGAGI. The CDR3 bases are TGTGCCAGCCGTGAAGGGGCTGGAGATACGCAGTATTTT. Protein: CASREGAGDTQYF.

The chain carries TRBV27 and TRBJ1-5, with no clear D. V lost 2 bases and J 1 base, leaving 15 bases between the germline ends. The CDR3 spans 17 residues. Germline V lookup: CDR1 MNHEY, CDR2 SMNVEV (reference sequence). The DNA for the CDR3 is TGTGCCAGCAGTTTAAAGAGGATTGGACGAAGCAATCAGCCCCAGCATTTT. This translates into CASSLKRIGRSNQPQHF.

J is TRBJ1-1 and V is TRBV6-1; D call uncertain. Per the germline V gene, CDR1 is MNHNS and CDR2 is SASEGT. The V end was cut by 3 bases, the J end by 4 bases, with 9 bases between. The CDR3 sequence is 13 residues long. CDR3 sequence reads: CASSEAIGTEAFF. CDR3 DNA: TGTGCCAGCAGTGAGGCCATTGGCACTGAAGCTTTCTTT.

The rearrangement links TRBV28 to TRBJ2-7; the D call may be TRBD1 or TRBD2 (5 bases each). From germline, CDR1 is MDHEN and CDR2 SYDVKM. Trimming cost V 8 bases and J 2 bases, with 16 bases left between them. This CDR3 contains 14 residues. The CDR3 DNA is TGTGCCAGCGGGGCCGGAGGTTATCCCTACGAGCAGTACTTC. Its protein is CASGAGGYPYEQYF.

This clone was counted once. V gene TRBV6-5 combines with J gene TRBJ2-7, with 9 nucleotides matching TRBD2. This CDR3 is built from 16 residues. V dropped 2 bases and J dropped 3; count of bases not matched to a gene: 8. Germline CDR1 and CDR2: MNHEY and SVGAGI. CDR3 in amino acids: CASSYARRGGRYEQYF. CDR3 DNA: TGTGCCAGCAGTTACGCCAGGCGGGGGGGCCGCTACGAGCAGTACTTC.

This clone was observed a single time. V gene TRBV5-1 combines with J gene TRBJ1-2, with 8 bases aligning to TRBD1. Per the germline V gene, CDR1 is SGHRS and CDR2 is YFSETQ. The CDR3 is 17 residues long. Trimming removed 2 bases from V and 7 bases from J; junction bases left unmatched: 16. The CDR3 bases are TGCGCCAGCAGCTTCTCGCTGATCGGACAGGGCAAAGTTGGCTACACCTTC. Translation gives CASSFSLIGQGKVGYTF.

The chain couples TRBV7-8 to TRBJ2-1; 11 nucleotides align to TRBD2. Trimming at V came to 5 bases and at J to 7 bases, leaving 10 bases not matched to a gene. Germline CDR1 SGHVS, CDR2 FQNEAQ. The CDR3 totals 16 residues. The CDR3 bases are TGTGCCAGCAGCACTCGACTAGCGGGAATAGGTAATGAGCAGTTCTTC. Translation gives CASSTRLAGIGNEQFF. The whole variable domain, filled in from reference TRBV7-8 and TRBJ2-1, reads GAGVSQSPRYKVAKRGQDVALRCDPISGHVSLFWYQQALGQGPEFLTYFQNEAQLDKSGLPSDRFFAERPEGSVSTLKIQRTQQEDSAVYLCASSTRLAGIGNEQFFGPGTRLTVL.

In this sample, this clone turned up once. The genes are TRBV19 and TRBJ2-7; TRBD1 aligns across 9 bases. CDR3 length: 15 amino acids. CDR1 is LNHDA, CDR2 SQIVND, per germline (reference sequence). The J segment lost 4 bases and the V segment lost 4 bases, leaving 8 bases of the junction unmatched. The CDR3 bases are TGTGCCAGTAGTACTACTCCGGGACAGGGTTACGAGCAGTACTTC. Translating gives CASSTTPGQGYEQYF.

The chain uses TRBV11-2 and TRBJ2-4; 9 bases fit TRBD1. This CDR3 comprises 15 residues. The germline V gene encodes CDR1 SGHAT and CDR2 FQNNGV. The ends lost 7 bases at V and 5 bases at J; junction bases unmatched: 9. The DNA for the CDR3 is TGTGCCAGCACCCAACCGCGGGACAGGGAAAACATTCAGTACTTC. Encoded protein: CASTQPRDRENIQYF. The full variable domain, with the rest looked up from reference TRBV11-2 and TRBJ2-4, is EAGVAQSPRYKIIEKRQSVAFWCNPISGHATLYWYQQILGQGPKLLIQFQNNGVVDDSQLPKDRFSAERLKGVDSTLKIQPAKLEDSAVYLCASTQPRDRENIQYFGAGTRLSVL.

This rearrangement joins TRBV27 to TRBJ1-2; TRBD1 is a possible D gene (6 bases). V lost 3 bases and J 4 bases, leaving 12 bases between the germline ends. CDR3 length: 14 residues. Germline V gives CDR1 MNHEY, CDR2 SMNVEV (reference sequence). The CDR3 DNA is TGTGCCAGCAGTTTCGGGGGCGCGAGCTATGGCTACACCTTC. As protein: CASSFGGASYGYTF.

The chain uses TRBV15 and TRBJ2-3; D unclear. The V gene lost 0 bases and the J gene lost 4 bases, with 17 bases spanning the gap. The CDR3 sequence is 17 residues long. The V gene's germline CDR1 is LNHNV and CDR2 YYDKDF (reference sequence). The CDR3 bases are TGTGCCACCAGCAGAGATATTTATTCGGCGATATCAGATACGCAGTATTTT. This sequence encodes CATSRDIYSAISDTQYF. The whole variable domain, filled in from reference TRBV15 and TRBJ2-3, reads DAMVIQNPRYQVTQFGKPVTLSCSQTLNHNVMYWYQQKSSQAPKLLFHYYDKDFNNEADTPDNFQSRRPNTSFCFLDIRSPGLGDTAMYLCATSRDIYSAISDTQYFGPGTRLTVL.

The chain uses TRBV7-6 and TRBJ1-5; a possible D gene is TRBD1 (5 bases). The V gene's germline CDR1 is SGHVS and CDR2 FNYEAQ. V lost 4 bases, J lost 2 bases, and 9 bases lay in between. The CDR3 covers 14 residues. The CDR3, as DNA: TGTGCCAGCAGCTCTCAGGGTGGCAATCAGCCCCAGCATTTT. This gives the protein CASSSQGGNQPQHF.

The chain recombines TRBV27 with TRBJ2-7; 7 positions match TRBD1. The CDR3 covers 14 residues. The trim removed 5 bases at V and 4 bases at J, leaving 8 bases unmatched. The germline V gene has CDR1 MNHEY and CDR2 SMNVEV (reference sequence). The CDR3 here is CASSRRGPQYEQYF. The CDR3 coding sequence is TGTGCCAGCAGTCGAAGGGGGCCCCAATACGAGCAGTACTTC.